Below are 11 T cell receptor beta chains sequenced from a single sample in a study of OX40 agonist ivuxolimab in advanced cancers. Sequencing was performed with immunoSEQ multiplex PCR; in TCRdb, only in-frame clones are kept and a portion is missing. The sample lists about 79,000 clones, about nine tenths occurring once. The specimen comprised CD4+ or CD8+ T cells sorted from blood, sampled in a trial of the OX40 agonist ivuxolimab. The source is an adult with an advanced solid tumor such as melanoma, head and neck, liver or kidney cancer.

In DNA form, the CDR3 reads TGTGCCAGCCAAATGGGGGACAGGGGTGGCACTGAAGCTTTCTTT. Its protein is CASQMGDRGGTEAFF. The V and J genes are TRBV19 and TRBJ1-1, with TRBD1 identical over 10 bases. J was trimmed by 4 bases and V by 9 bases; bases with no gene match: 11. The germline CDR1 and CDR2 sequences are LNHDA and SQIVND (reference sequence). The CDR3 consists of 15 residues. Based on the CDR3 plus reference TRBV19 and TRBJ1-1, the full variable domain is DGGITQSPKYLFRKEGQNVTLSCEQNLNHDAMYWYRQDPGQGLRLIYYSQIVNDFQKGDIAEGYSVSREKKESFPLTVTSAQKNPTAFYLCASQMGDRGGTEAFFGQGTRLTVV.

J is TRBJ2-5 and V is TRBV9; 16 bases are shared with TRBD2. V shed 5 bases, J shed 5 bases, and the junction held 12 bases outside the gene matches. The germline V gene encodes CDR1 SGDLS and CDR2 YYNGEE. The CDR3 totals 18 residues. CDR3 in DNA: TGTGCCAGCAGTCGAGGGACTAGCGGGGGGGCCAGTCGGGAGACCCAGTACTTC. Translated, it gives CASSRGTSGGASRETQYF. Full variable domain (missing parts from reference TRBV9 and TRBJ2-5): DSGVTQTPKHLITATGQRVTLRCSPRSGDLSVYWYQQSLDQGLQFLIQYYNGEERAKGNILERFSAQQFPDLHSELNLSSLELGDSALYFCASSRGTSGGASRETQYFGPGTRLLVL.

The chain uses TRBV10-3 and TRBJ1-2; 10 positions match TRBD1. From germline, CDR1 is ENHRY and CDR2 SYGVKD. J gave up 2 bases and V 3 bases, and 3 bases lay outside the gene matches. CDR3 length: 15 amino acids. The CDR3 coding sequence is TGTGCCATCAGTGAAACGACAGGGGGCAACTATGGCTACACCTTC. Its translation is CAISETTGGNYGYTF.

The CDR3 protein is CASSSWTSGGPQETQYF. The CDR3 nucleotides read TGTGCCAGCAGTTCCTGGACTAGCGGGGGGCCCCAAGAGACCCAGTACTTC. V usage is TRBV27 and J usage is TRBJ2-5; 14 bases line up with TRBD2. CDR3 length: 17 residues. The V segment lost 4 bases and the J segment 1 base; nucleotides outside the gene matches: 5. Germline loops: CDR1 MNHEY, CDR2 SMNVEV (reference sequence).

This chain links TRBV11-2 with TRBJ2-3, with D tentatively TRBD2 (6 bases). The ends were cut back, 1 base at V and 2 bases at J, with 10 bases in the middle. There are 15 residues in the CDR3. Germline CDR1 SGHAT, CDR2 FQNNGV. In DNA form, the CDR3 reads TGTGCCAGCAGCTTAGTTAGCGGACTCACAGATACGCAGTATTTT. Amino acids: CASSLVSGLTDTQYF.

This clone was observed a handful of times. The chain recombines TRBV9 with TRBJ1-1; D uncertain. This CDR3 comprises 12 residues. The germline CDR1 and CDR2 sequences are SGDLS and YYNGEE. The V end lost 0 bases, the J end lost 6 bases, and 6 bases lay between the germline ends. The CDR3 DNA reads as TGTGCCAGCAGCGTAGTGGGATCTGAAGCTTTCTTT. Encoded protein: CASSVVGSEAFF.

The chain recombines TRBV2 with TRBJ1-2; D is unclear. Per germline, CDR1 SNHLY and CDR2 FYNNEI. The ends were cut back, 4 bases at V and 5 bases at J, with 14 bases in the middle. CDR3 length equals 14 residues. The CDR3 DNA reads TGTGCCAGCAGTGGAATAGGTAGTAGTTATGGCTACACCTTC. Amino acids: CASSGIGSSYGYTF.

This chain links TRBV2 with TRBJ1-2; D is perhaps TRBD1 (6 bases). The CDR3 is 13 amino acids. Germline V CDR1 and CDR2: SNHLY, FYNNEI. V dropped 4 bases and J dropped 4 bases, with 10 bases sitting between them. As DNA, the CDR3 is TGTGCCAGCAGTGTCGACAGGACCTATGGCTACACCTTC. Protein sequence: CASSVDRTYGYTF.

V is TRBV30 and J is TRBJ1-1; D remains unclear. CDR1 and CDR2 from the germline V gene are GTSNPN and SVGIG (reference sequence). This CDR3 has 11 amino acids. Trimming pared 0 bases from V and 11 bases from J, leaving 10 bases between. CDR3 amino acids: CAWSVSPLAFF. The CDR3 region has the DNA TGTGCCTGGAGTGTGAGCCCCCTTGCTTTCTTT.

The chain joins TRBV7-6 to TRBJ2-5; 9 positions agree with TRBD2. The CDR3 sequence is 15 residues long. Germline assignment: CDR1 SGHVS and CDR2 FNYEAQ. Trimming took 1 base from V and 5 from J; bases not matched to a gene: 5. This CDR3 is CASSLGGGAVETQYF. For the CDR3, the DNA is TGTGCCAGCAGCTTAGGCGGGGGGGCCGTGGAGACCCAGTACTTC.

V gene TRBV27 combines with J gene TRBJ1-3; no reliable D call. CDR1 and CDR2 from the germline V gene are MNHEY and SMNVEV (reference sequence). The CDR3 runs 11 residues. V dropped 10 bases and J dropped 6 bases, with 10 bases sitting between them. CDR3 in amino acids: CATRGENTIYF. In nucleotides, the CDR3 is TGTGCCACCCGGGGAGAAAACACCATATATTTT.